One and the same sample provided the 32 T cell receptor beta chains below, sequenced in a study of blood T cells in healthy people across ages. Using a J-beta primer mix together with a sample-barcoded 5' primer, a second PCR was run for about 6 to 11 cycles. From the 5' RACE reads, TCRdb called clonotypes with MiXCR, one entry per CDR3 protein. Among over 700,000 distinct CDR3 sequences, 40% to 65% were seen once, and the ten largest hold approximately 40%. Sequencing used blood. These receptors all come from a man older than 75 in good health.

This clonotype turned up a few times. The CDR3 DNA reads as TGTGCCAGCAGCCCAGAACAGGGCTACCTCTATGGCTACACCTTC. This encodes CASSPEQGYLYGYTF. The chain combines TRBV7-2 with TRBJ1-2, with D maybe TRBD1 (6 bases). The CDR3 sequence is 15 residues long. Germline CDR1 SGHTA, CDR2 FQGNSA. V was shortened by 5 bases and J by 4 bases, with 17 bases between the two germline ends.

The V gene is TRBV5-6, the J gene TRBJ2-1; D uncertain. Germline loops: CDR1 SGHDT, CDR2 YYEEEE. The V end lost 2 bases, the J end lost 8 bases, and 20 bases lay between the germline ends. The CDR3 contains 16 residues. CDR3 coding DNA: TGTGCCAGCAGCTTCTGGGCCAACCAAAAAGGAGATGAGCAGTTCTTC. Amino acid sequence: CASSFWANQKGDEQFF.

This clonotype was found a few times. V usage is TRBV9 and J usage is TRBJ2-5, with 9 bases matching TRBD1. The J call may be in error: the DNA end matches TRBJ2-7 better. This CDR3 spans 15 amino acids. Germline V gene lookup returns CDR1 SGDLS and CDR2 YYNGEE. The CDR3 spells CASSASGTGSDEQYF. The CDR3, as DNA: TGTGCCAGCAGCGCTTCCGGGACAGGGTCGGACGAGCAGTACTTC.

The chain carries TRBV7-8 and TRBJ1-6; D not resolved. CDR1 is SGHVS, CDR2 FQNEAQ, per germline. The V end lost 2 bases, the J end lost 11 bases, and 7 bases lay between the germline ends. This CDR3 contains 12 residues. CDR3 amino acids: CASSLSEAPLHF. The CDR3 DNA sequence: TGTGCCAGCAGCTTATCTGAGGCACCCCTCCACTTT.

This clonotype was seen a handful of times. The V and J genes are TRBV5-1 and TRBJ2-7; 7 nucleotides agree with TRBD1. CDR3 size: 16 residues. J lost 0 bases, V lost 1 base, and 7 bases had no gene match. Per germline, CDR1 SGHRS and CDR2 YFSETQ. CDR3 nucleotides: TGCGCCAGCAGCTTGTACTCGGCAGGGGGCTCCTACGAGCAGTACTTC. It specifies CASSLYSAGGSYEQYF. The whole variable domain, filled in from reference TRBV5-1 and TRBJ2-7, reads KAGVTQTPRYLIKTRGQQVTLSCSPISGHRSVSWYQQTPGQGLQFLFEYFSETQRNKGNFPGRFSGRQFSNSRSEMNVSTLELGDSALYLCASSLYSAGGSYEQYFGPGTRLTVT.

The CDR3 nucleotides are TGTGCCATCAGTGACCCCGGGACAGGGGGTTCCTACGAGCAGTACTTC. Amino acid sequence: CAISDPGTGGSYEQYF. The chain carries TRBV10-3 and TRBJ2-5; the match to TRBD1 covers 11 bases. The end of the DNA is better explained by TRBJ2-7, so the J call may be wrong. The CDR3 has 16 residues. Germline V CDR1 and CDR2: ENHRY, SYGVKD.

V usage is TRBV15 and J usage is TRBJ2-1; 12 bases agree with TRBD2. The CDR3 has 16 residues. CDR1 is LNHNV, CDR2 YYDKDF, per germline (reference sequence). V was pared by 1 base and J by 5 bases, with 3 bases of the junction left unmatched. In DNA form, the CDR3 reads TGTGCCACCAGCAGAGCCGGGACTAGCGGGCACAATGAGCAGTTCTTC. Its protein product is CATSRAGTSGHNEQFF.

A word on this clonotype: Compared with germline, one end of the junction differs, possibly owing to a read error. V is TRBV2 and J is TRBJ2-7; 9 positions agree with TRBD2. Germline V gene lookup returns CDR1 SNHLY and CDR2 FYNNEI. The CDR3 length is 13 residues. The CDR3 sequence: CATRLAETYEQYF. The CDR3, as DNA: TGTGCCACCCGACTAGCGGAGACCTACGAACAGTACTTC.

The J gene is TRBJ2-7, the V gene TRBV10-2, with D possibly TRBD2 on 5 matching bases. The J call is uncertain, as TRBJ2-5 better fits the DNA end. Germline V gene lookup returns CDR1 WSHSY and CDR2 SAAADI. The CDR3 loop spans 14 amino acids. DNA for the CDR3: TGCGCCAGCAGTGATCCAGCTACGGGGGAGACCCAGTACTTC. As protein: CASSDPATGETQYF.

This clonotype was picked up many times. The chain couples TRBV29-1 to TRBJ1-3; 7 bases line up with TRBD1. Germline lookup yields CDR1 SQVTM and CDR2 ANQGSEA. The trim removed 4 bases at V and 0 bases at J, leaving 3 bases unmatched. The CDR3 covers 14 residues. In DNA, the CDR3 is TGCAGCGTTGGTGCAGGGGGCTCTGGAAACACCATATATTTT. Translation: CSVGAGGSGNTIYF.

J is TRBJ1-6 and V is TRBV5-1; D uncertain. V gave up 6 bases and J gave up 0 bases, with 7 bases separating them. The germline V gene encodes CDR1 SGHRS and CDR2 YFSETQ. This CDR3 is 14 amino acids long. The CDR3, as DNA: TGCGCCAGCAAAGGGTACTCCTATAATTCACCCCTCCACTTT. Amino acid sequence: CASKGYSYNSPLHF.

The CDR3 nucleotides read TGTGCCAGCAGCCCGCCCCGGGGGGAGCTCTCCTACAATGAGCAGTTCTTC. It yields the protein CASSPPRGELSYNEQFF. This chain uses TRBV13 with TRBJ2-1, with 7 bases fitting TRBD2. V lost 5 bases to trimming and J lost 0 bases; unmatched junction nucleotides: 10. Germline V gene data show CDR1 as PRHDT and CDR2 as FYEKMQ (reference sequence). The CDR3 covers 17 residues.

This CDR3 reads CASSPRGHPYGYTF. The DNA for the CDR3 is TGTGCCAGCAGTCCCCGGGGCCATCCTTATGGCTACACCTTC. This chain connects TRBV27 to TRBJ1-2; TRBD1 is a possible D gene (5 bases). V was trimmed by 5 bases and J by 5 bases, leaving 15 bases between them. CDR1 MNHEY and CDR2 SMNVEV come from the germline V gene (reference sequence). The CDR3 loop spans 14 amino acids.

This clonotype was counted a few times. This sequence joins TRBV7-2 and TRBJ2-7; 7 positions match TRBD1. The CDR3 is made up of 14 amino acids. CDR1 SGHTA and CDR2 FQGNSA come from the germline V gene. V dropped 1 base and J dropped 3; count of bases not matched to a gene: 3. CDR3 protein: CASSLVPGGYEQYF. CDR3 in DNA: TGTGCCAGCAGCTTAGTTCCAGGGGGCTACGAGCAGTACTTC.

V gene TRBV20-1 combines with J gene TRBJ2-7; 12 positions match TRBD2. The CDR3 sequence is 14 residues long. The germline V gene has CDR1 DFQATT and CDR2 SNEGSKA (reference sequence). With 2 bases clipped from V and 10 bases from J, the junction kept 9 bases outside the gene matches. The CDR3 sequence is CSARRASGRGDQYF. CDR3 sequence (DNA): TGCAGTGCTAGACGGGCTAGCGGGAGGGGAGACCAGTACTTC.

This sequence joins TRBV7-6 and TRBJ2-3, with 9 nucleotides matching TRBD1. Trimming took 5 bases from V and 6 from J; bases not matched to a gene: 9. The CDR3 is 15 residues long. Per the germline V gene, CDR1 is SGHVS and CDR2 is FNYEAQ. DNA for the CDR3: TGTGCCAGCAGCCCCCGGGACAGGGTTTACGATACGCAGTATTTT. Translated: CASSPRDRVYDTQYF.

V usage is TRBV7-2 and J usage is TRBJ1-1; the D gene is possibly TRBD1 (6 bases). Per germline, CDR1 SGHTA and CDR2 FQGNSA. CDR3 size: 16 residues. V was clipped by 6 bases and J by 3 bases, with 20 bases between them. CDR3 region: CASRLRRGQLDTEAFF. As DNA, the CDR3 is TGTGCCAGCAGACTTAGACGGGGACAACTCGACACTGAAGCTTTCTTT.

This clonotype has more than one count but fewer than ten. The J gene is TRBJ2-3, the V gene TRBV27, with TRBD1 as a possible D gene (5 bases). Germline CDR1 is MNHEY and CDR2 is SMNVEV (reference sequence). This CDR3 has 19 amino acids. V was shortened by 6 bases and J by 14 bases, with 39 bases between the two germline ends. For the CDR3, the DNA is TGTGCCAGCAGCGGCGTACAAAGATGGGCTAGGCAGTCCGACAGATACGCGTATTTT. Translated: CASSGVQRWARQSDRYAYF.

The chain has TRBV27 and TRBJ2-1; D is perhaps TRBD2 (6 bases). From germline, CDR1 is MNHEY and CDR2 SMNVEV (reference sequence). This CDR3 contains 13 residues. The V and J ends lost 7 bases and 3 bases respectively, with 10 bases between them. The CDR3 nucleotides read TGTGCCAGCAAGGGACTCAACTACAATGAGCAGTTCTTC. It yields the protein CASKGLNYNEQFF.

This rearrangement joins TRBV20-1 to TRBJ2-1; D is possibly TRBD1 or TRBD2 (6 bases each). The length of the CDR3 is 14 residues. Germline CDR1 is DFQATT and CDR2 is SNEGSKA (reference sequence). Deletions cut 5 bases from V and 6 bases from J, with 17 bases between. The CDR3 sequence: CSAQEEGGLNEQFF. CDR3 nucleotide sequence: TGCAGTGCTCAAGAGGAAGGGGGGCTCAATGAGCAGTTCTTC.

Only a few counts were recorded for this clonotype. V usage is TRBV14 and J usage is TRBJ1-2; 8 nucleotides line up with TRBD1. Trimming took 4 bases from V and 8 from J; bases not matched to a gene: 6. The CDR3 loop spans 13 amino acids. In germline, CDR1 is SGHDN, CDR2 FVKESK. CDR3 residues: CASSPPRGLGYTF. As DNA, the CDR3 is TGTGCCAGCAGCCCACCCAGGGGGCTAGGCTACACCTTC.

The gene calls are TRBV5-1 and TRBJ1-5, with TRBD1 identical over 9 bases. This CDR3 comprises 15 residues. CDR1 is SGHRS and CDR2 is YFSETQ in the germline V gene. Unmatched junction bases numbered 1, after V lost 1 base and J lost 2 bases. For the CDR3, the DNA is TGCGCCAGCAGCTTGTGGACAGGGGGCAATCAGCCCCAGCATTTT. Its translation is CASSLWTGGNQPQHF.

For this clonotype: This may be a read error, as it is one base from a much larger clone. The chain uses TRBV18 and TRBJ2-3, with 7 bases aligning to TRBD1. The CDR3 sequence is 13 residues long. The germline V gene encodes CDR1 KGHSH and CDR2 LQKENI. Trimming at V came to 3 bases and at J to 14 bases, leaving 11 bases not matched to a gene. The CDR3 bases are TGTGCCAGCTCACCGGGGACAGACAGAGACGCGTATTTT. Translated: CASSPGTDRDAYF.

The chain recombines TRBV29-1 with TRBJ2-3, with 9 nucleotides matching TRBD1. With V trimmed by 5 bases and J by 2 bases, 5 bases remained unmatched. Germline CDR1 is SQVTM and CDR2 is ANQGSEA. CDR3 size: 14 residues. The CDR3 coding sequence is TGCAGCGTTTCCGGGACAGGGTACACAGATACGCAGTATTTT. Its protein is CSVSGTGYTDTQYF.

This clonotype was observed a handful of times. The V call is TRBV5-6, the J call TRBJ2-3; D gene unclear. The CDR3 extends over 15 amino acids. Germline CDR1 and CDR2: SGHDT and YYEEEE. The V end was cut by 4 bases, the J end by 0 bases, with 12 bases between. DNA of the CDR3: TGTGCCAGCAGCGTGTTTGGCGTGAGCACAGATACGCAGTATTTT. Encoded protein: CASSVFGVSTDTQYF.

The chain recombines TRBV27 with TRBJ2-1; D may be TRBD2 (5 bases). V lost 2 bases and J lost 6, with 11 bases in between. CDR3 size: 14 residues. Germline CDR1 and CDR2: MNHEY and SMNVEV (reference sequence). Here the CDR3 reads CASSLIVGGNEQFF. CDR3 bases: TGTGCCAGCAGTTTAATCGTAGGAGGCAATGAGCAGTTCTTC.

The chain is built from TRBV10-3 and TRBJ1-1; 8 bases align to TRBD1. There are 15 residues in the CDR3. The V and J ends lost 4 bases and 1 base, in that order; junction bases with no gene match: 5. The germline V gene has CDR1 ENHRY and CDR2 SYGVKD. In DNA, the CDR3 is TGTGCCATCAGTGCGAGGCAGGGGGCGAACACTGAAGCTTTCTTT. It translates to CAISARQGANTEAFF.

The table lists this clonotype with a few counts. The rearrangement links TRBV20-1 to TRBJ2-4, with 7 bases aligning to TRBD1. The J call is in doubt because the DNA end fits TRBJ2-7 better. The CDR3 runs 15 residues. Germline assignment: CDR1 DFQATT and CDR2 SNEGSKA (reference sequence). Here the CDR3 DNA reads TGCAGTGCTAGAGAACCTCGACAGGGACGCTACGAGCAGTACTTC. Its protein product is CSAREPRQGRYEQYF.

This clonotype has a handful of counts. The V gene is TRBV2, the J gene TRBJ2-7; D possibly matches TRBD1 or TRBD2 (5 bases each). The DNA end is a closer match to TRBJ2-5, so the J assignment may be wrong. The CDR3 contains 12 residues. Germline-derived CDR1 and CDR2 are SNHLY and FYNNEI. DNA of the CDR3: TGTGCCAGCAGGGGTTGGGGGGAGACCCAGTACTTC. Its translation: CASRGWGETQYF.

The genes are TRBV5-1 and TRBJ2-5, with 10 bases that match TRBD1. Germline trimming cut 3 bases from V and 5 bases from J; bases unmatched to any gene: 4. Looked up from germline, CDR1 is SGHRS and CDR2 is YFSETQ. The CDR3 sequence is 14 residues long. In nucleotides, the CDR3 is TGCGCCAGCAGCTCGACAGGGGGCTATGAGACCCAGTACTTC. The encoded protein is CASSSTGGYETQYF.

This clonotype was counted only a few times. This rearrangement joins TRBV12-3 or TRBV12-4 to TRBJ1-6; D is possibly TRBD1 (6 bases). Trimming removed 9 bases from V and 0 bases from J, with 18 bases in between. The CDR3 is made up of 17 amino acids. The CDR3 nucleotides are TGTGCCAGTTCAACGGGGGGGGCCCACTCCTATAATTCACCCCTCCACTTT. Translation gives CASSTGGAHSYNSPLHF.

The gene calls are TRBV20-1 and TRBJ2-7; 8 nucleotides agree with TRBD1. V was clipped by 6 bases and J by 7 bases; unmatched bases: 8. CDR1 DFQATT and CDR2 SNEGSKA come from the germline V gene (reference sequence). The CDR3 loop spans 12 amino acids. The CDR3 loop reads CSANQGAMEQYF. The CDR3 DNA sequence: TGCAGTGCCAATCAGGGGGCAATGGAGCAGTACTTC.